These T cell receptor beta chains were read from a single sample in a study of Graves' ophthalmopathy and Graves' hyperthyroidism. TCRdb re-derived calls from the multiplex PCR reads in MiXCR, one entry per CDR3 protein. The profile shows 600,000 to 950,000 distinct CDR3 sequences, approximately 40% of them singletons. Sequencing was carried out using peripheral blood. The receptors here all came from an adult man with Graves' ophthalmopathy. CDR3s include the opening cysteine and the closing phenylalanine or tryptophan. Each record gives: clone size, D gene, J gene, V gene, CDR3 DNA, CDR3 protein. A D gene is named only where the DNA matches it firmly. Part of the rows lack a size; the others show once, few, many or a class for expanded clones.

>NA|NA|TRBJ1-4|TRBV29-1
TGCAGCGTTGGGGTTACAGGCCTAACTAATGAAAAACTGTTTTTT
CSVGVTGLTNEKLFF
>once|NA|TRBJ1-1|TRBV15
TGTGCCACCAGCAGAGATCGGGGGGTGGGAACGGCTTTCTTT
CATSRDRGVGTAFF
>few|NA|TRBJ2-7|TRBV20-1
TGCAGTGCCCCCCTCGGGGTACACGAGCAGTACTTC
CSAPLGVHEQYF
>once|NA|TRBJ2-7|TRBV7-9
TGTGCCAGCAGCGGGGGCCCCTCCCTCAGCCTCTACGAGCAGTACTTC
CASSGGPSLSLYEQYF
>NA|NA|TRBJ2-5|TRBV2
TGTGCCAGCGTAGGGCTACCACGGGAGACCCAGTACTTC
CASVGLPRETQYF
>many|NA|TRBJ2-5|TRBV7-8
TGTGCCAGCAGCCCCCCTAGAGTTGGTCAAGAGACCCAGTACTTC
CASSPPRVGQETQYF
>NA|TRBD1|TRBJ1-1|TRBV10-3
TGTGCCAGCAAAGGGACAGGGGTGCGAAACACTGAAGCTTTCTTT
CASKGTGVRNTEAFF
>NA|NA|TRBJ2-7|TRBV25-1
TGTGCCAGCAGCCCAAGGGCTAGCGCGTACGAGCAGTACTTC
CASSPRASAYEQYF
>NA|NA|TRBJ2-3|TRBV7-8
TGTGCCAGCAGCTTTTTTTGGGGGGCCGCAGATACGCAGTATTTT
CASSFFWGAADTQYF
>many|NA|TRBJ1-5|TRBV24-1
TGTGCGACCGCCCCGGGATATAGCAATCAGCCCCAGCATTTT
CATAPGYSNQPQHF
>few|TRBD2|TRBJ2-2|TRBV2
TGTGCCAGCAGTTTACTAGCGGGAGCCGGGGAGCTGTTTTTT
CASSLLAGAGELFF
>many|NA|TRBJ2-6|TRBV19
TGTGCCAGTCAGGTGCGGAACTCTGGGGCCAACGTCCTGACTTTC
CASQVRNSGANVLTF
>NA|NA|TRBJ1-2|TRBV29-1
TGCAGCGTTGGAAAGGGCGGTGGCTACACCTTC
CSVGKGGGYTF
>many|NA|TRBJ1-2|TRBV29-1
TGCAGCGTTGAAGAGGGGGAGAACTATGGCTACACCTTC
CSVEEGENYGYTF
>few|NA|TRBJ1-4|TRBV5-1
TGCGCCAGCAGCTTGAACTGGGAAGGGGAAAAACTGTTTTTT
CASSLNWEGEKLFF
>NA|NA|TRBJ2-6|TRBV2
TGTGCCAGCAGTGAAGTTGGGGACAACGTCCTGACTTTC
CASSEVGDNVLTF
>NA|NA|TRBJ2-7|TRBV9
TGTGCCGGCAGTGGCCGGGACATCTCCTACGAGCAGTACTTC
CAGSGRDISYEQYF
>NA|TRBD1|TRBJ1-6|TRBV10-1
TGCGCCAGCAGCCAAACGCCGGACAGGGGGCTTAATTCACCCCTCCACTTT
CASSQTPDRGLNSPLHF
>NA|TRBD1|TRBJ2-2|TRBV29-1
TGCAGTGCTAGGTCTCCCGGGACAGGGGACACCGGGGAGCTGTTTTTT
CSARSPGTGDTGELFF
>many|NA|TRBJ2-7|TRBV20-1
TGCAGTGCTAGAGATCACGGCGATGCCTACGAGCAGTACTTC
CSARDHGDAYEQYF
>NA|TRBD1|TRBJ1-2|TRBV15
TGTGCCACCAGCGGAGACAGGGGGAGATATGGCTACACCTTC
CATSGDRGRYGYTF
>NA|NA|TRBJ2-7|TRBV11-2
TGTGCCAGCAGCTCGACCGCTAACGAGCAGTACTTC
CASSSTANEQYF
>NA|TRBD1|TRBJ2-7|TRBV25-1
TGTGCCAGCTCAACTACTCAGGGGGCAAGCGAGCAGTACTTC
CASSTTQGASEQYF
>many|NA|TRBJ2-7|TRBV15
TGTGCCACCAGCAGAGAGGGCTACGAGCAGTACTTC
CATSREGYEQYF
>NA|NA|TRBJ1-1|TRBV20-1
TGCAGTGCTAGGGAGGCGATCATGAACACTGAAGCTTTCTTT
CSAREAIMNTEAFF
>many|NA|TRBJ1-1|TRBV9
TGTCCCAGCAGCGTAACAGGGAACACTGAAGCTTTCTTT
CPSSVTGNTEAFF
>few|NA|TRBJ1-6|TRBV20-1
TGCAGTGCTAGAGATGGGAAGGGCTCCTATAATTCACCCCTCCACTTT
CSARDGKGSYNSPLHF
>few|TRBD1|TRBJ2-3|TRBV24-1
TGTGCCACCAGTGACGAAAGACAGGGAGCAGATACGCAGTATTTT
CATSDERQGADTQYF
>NA|NA|TRBJ2-5|TRBV11-2
TGTGCCAGCAGCTTAGCGGGAGCCGGGACCCAGTACTTC
CASSLAGAGTQYF
>NA|NA|TRBJ2-7|TRBV27
TGTGCCAGCAGTTTTACCGAGAGGGCCTACGAGCAGTACTTC
CASSFTERAYEQYF
>few|NA|TRBJ2-7|TRBV2
TGTGCCAGCCTTTCCGGCTACGAGCAGTACTTC
CASLSGYEQYF
>NA|TRBD2|TRBJ2-7|TRBV7-2
TGTGCCAGCAGCCACCGCATAGCGGGAGTGTACGAGCAGTACTTC
CASSHRIAGVYEQYF
>many|TRBD1|TRBJ1-2|TRBV29-1
TGCAGCGTTGGCGGGACAGGTAACGACCGGCCCTATGGCTACACCTTC
CSVGGTGNDRPYGYTF
>NA|NA|TRBJ2-3|TRBV20-1
TGCAGTGCTAGAGTGGGGGAAACAGATACGCAGTATTTT
CSARVGETDTQYF
>few|NA|TRBJ2-7|TRBV6-6
TGTGCCAGCACCTCTAGGTACGAGCAGTACTTC
CASTSRYEQYF
>many|NA|TRBJ1-4|TRBV9
TGTGCCAGCAGCGTGACAGGCTCCCAAGAAAAACTGTTTTTT
CASSVTGSQEKLFF
>few|TRBD1|TRBJ2-7|TRBV29-1
TGCAGCGTTGAAGATAACCGGGACAGCTCCTACGAGCAGTACTTC
CSVEDNRDSSYEQYF
>NA|NA|TRBJ2-7|TRBV5-4
TGTGCCAACAGCTTGGAGAATTACGAGCAGTACTTC
CANSLENYEQYF
>many|TRBD1|TRBJ1-1|TRBV29-1
TGCAGCGTCTCACAGGGGATGAGCACTGAAGCTTTCTTT
CSVSQGMSTEAFF
>NA|TRBD1|TRBJ1-4|TRBV2
TGTGCCAGCTCACCACTGGGACAGAAGGGTGAAAAACTGTTTTTT
CASSPLGQKGEKLFF
>many|TRBD2|TRBJ2-7|TRBV15
TGTGCCACCAGCGGGACCGGGGGGATCTACGAGCAGTACTTC
CATSGTGGIYEQYF
>many|TRBD1|TRBJ2-2|TRBV10-1
TGCGCCAGCAGTGAACAGGGGCCTAACACCGGGGAGCTGTTTTTT
CASSEQGPNTGELFF
>many|NA|TRBJ2-7|TRBV6-5
TGTGCCAGCAGTTACTCGAGGGGCAACGAGCAGTACTTC
CASSYSRGNEQYF
>NA|NA|TRBJ1-1|TRBV12-3/TRBV12-4
TGTGCCAGCAGTTTAGAACCGGGGTTGGGTACTGAAGCTTTCTTT
CASSLEPGLGTEAFF
>many|NA|TRBJ2-7|TRBV7-9
TGTGCCAGCAGCTTAGGCGGGGCAGAGCAGTACTTC
CASSLGGAEQYF
>few|TRBD2|TRBJ2-5|TRBV9
TGTGCCAGCAGCGGGGCCAGCGGGGGTACGGAGACCCAGTACTTC
CASSGASGGTETQYF